Below, 12 T cell receptor beta chains from the same sample are listed, as sequenced in a study of human thymus T cells. The data were produced by immunoSEQ multiplex PCR, yet TCRdb's version contains in-frame clones alone and is incomplete. This sample has roughly 77,000 clones, with 85% to 95% found just once. Obtained as resections during corrective heart surgery, the thymus tissue was then studied. Sequencing used thymus tissue. The receptors stem from a girl younger than two with a congenital heart defect but otherwise immunologically healthy.

This chain connects TRBV28 to TRBJ1-1, with 9 positions matching TRBD1. CDR1 is MDHEN and CDR2 is SYDVKM in the germline V gene. This CDR3 is 15 amino acids long. The V segment lost 9 bases and the J segment 4 bases; nucleotides outside the gene matches: 12. The CDR3 bases are TGTGCCAGTCCGAGGGACAGGGAGGGAGTCACTGAAGCTTTCTTT. Its protein is CASPRDREGVTEAFF.

The genes are TRBV10-1 and TRBJ2-5; the D is unclear. Germline V lookup: CDR1 WNHNN, CDR2 SYGVQD (reference sequence). The ends were cut back, 3 bases at V and 1 base at J, with 6 bases in the middle. The CDR3 has 13 amino acids. CDR3: CASSEQAQETQYF. DNA for the CDR3: TGCGCCAGCAGTGAACAAGCCCAAGAGACCCAGTACTTC.

The chain employs TRBV19 and TRBJ2-3; the match to TRBD2 covers 15 bases. This CDR3 comprises 17 residues. Trimming at V came to 5 bases and at J to 7 bases, leaving 10 bases not matched to a gene. Germline values: CDR1 LNHDA, CDR2 SQIVND (reference sequence). CDR3 DNA: TGTGCCAGTAGTCCTAACGGGACTAGCGGGAGGTGGAATACGCAGTATTTT. It translates to CASSPNGTSGRWNTQYF.

The gene calls are TRBV11-2 and TRBJ2-1, with D uncertain. This CDR3 region has 17 residues. CDR1 SGHAT and CDR2 FQNNGV come from the germline V gene. Trimming shortened V by 0 bases and J by 3 bases, and 15 bases separated the two germline ends. The CDR3: CASSLDEPVWFYNEQFF. The CDR3 bases are TGTGCCAGCAGCTTAGATGAGCCCGTCTGGTTCTACAATGAGCAGTTCTTC.

The chain is built from TRBV10-3 and TRBJ2-7, with D hard to call. The CDR3 length is 16 residues. The germline V and J ends were trimmed by 0 bases and 3 bases, with 15 bases remaining between them. CDR1 ENHRY and CDR2 SYGVKD come from the germline V gene. CDR3 sequence: CAISESIPTLGYEQYF. The CDR3 nucleotides are TGTGCCATCAGTGAGTCGATACCAACACTGGGCTACGAGCAGTACTTC.

V gene TRBV15 combines with J gene TRBJ1-5, with TRBD1 identical over 9 bases. The CDR3 extends over 21 amino acids. Per germline, CDR1 LNHNV and CDR2 YYDKDF (reference sequence). V shed 3 bases and J 2 bases; nucleotides not matched to a gene: 20. The CDR3 here is CATSRASLGQGMNRGNQPQHF. DNA for the CDR3: TGTGCCACCAGCAGGGCTAGCCTGGGACAGGGTATGAATAGAGGCAATCAGCCCCAGCATTTT.

The CDR3 DNA reads TGTGCCTGGAGTGTAAGGAGGGAGGGGGAAGAGACCCAGTACTTC. The encoded protein is CAWSVRREGEETQYF. The V gene is TRBV30, the J gene TRBJ2-5; D is perhaps TRBD2 (7 bases). CDR1 is GTSNPN, CDR2 SVGIG, per germline (reference sequence). This CDR3 spans 15 amino acids. V lost 0 bases to trimming and J lost 3 bases, with 14 bases between them. Based on the CDR3 plus reference TRBV30 and TRBJ2-5, the full variable domain is SQTIHQWPATLVQPVGSPLSLECTVEGTSNPNLYWYRQAAGRGLQLLFYSVGIGQISSEVPQNLSASRPQDRQFILSSKKLLLSDSGFYLCAWSVRREGEETQYFGPGTRLLVL.

The chain employs TRBV6-1 and TRBJ2-7, with 8 bases matching TRBD1. Germline values: CDR1 MNHNS, CDR2 SASEGT. V gave up 8 bases and J gave up 2 bases; unmatched junction bases: 11. CDR3 size: 15 residues. In DNA form, the CDR3 reads TGTGCCAGCGTCCCACCGCAGGGGGCCCCCTACGAGCAGTACTTC. Translation: CASVPPQGAPYEQYF.

The V and J genes are TRBV29-1 and TRBJ2-3, with 15 bases lining up with TRBD2. The CDR3 loop spans 15 amino acids. The trim removed 7 bases at V and 5 bases at J, leaving 7 bases unmatched. The germline CDR1 and CDR2 sequences are SQVTM and ANQGSEA. Here the CDR3 reads CSGCPGLAGGDTQYF. CDR3 DNA sequence: TGCAGCGGATGTCCGGGACTAGCGGGAGGAGATACGCAGTATTTT.

The chain uses TRBV18 and TRBJ1-2; the D is unclear. With 6 bases removed from V and 6 bases from J, the gap between germline ends came to 8 bases. Germline V gene sequence: CDR1 KGHSH, CDR2 LQKENI. This CDR3 region has 11 residues. CDR3 region: CASSDVDGYTF. Written as DNA, the CDR3 is TGTGCCAGCTCGGATGTCGATGGCTACACCTTC.

V is TRBV7-8 and J is TRBJ2-7; 8 positions agree with TRBD2. The CDR3 length is 18 residues. The germline V gene encodes CDR1 SGHVS and CDR2 FQNEAQ. V lost 0 bases to trimming and J lost 0 bases; unmatched junction nucleotides: 10. CDR3 nucleotide sequence: TGTGCCAGCAGCTTAGCGGGCACTAGCGGCTTATTCTCCTACGAGCAGTACTTC. Protein: CASSLAGTSGLFSYEQYF.

The CDR3 DNA reads as TGTGCCAGCAGTGTGGGACTAGCGGGAGTGTTCCAAGAGACCCAGTACTTC. The encoded protein is CASSVGLAGVFQETQYF. The J gene is TRBJ2-5, the V gene TRBV28; 14 bases are a match to TRBD2. Germline CDR1 is MDHEN and CDR2 is SYDVKM. Trimming at V came to 5 bases and at J to 1 base, leaving 6 bases not matched to a gene. This CDR3 has 17 amino acids.